Each of the 2 T cell receptor beta chains below was sequenced from the same sample in a study of metastatic and nonmetastatic thyroid tumors. TCRdb re-called the PCR reads through MiXCR. The sample lists around 28,000 clones, 25% to 30% seen once, with around 30% in the top ten. Thyroid surgery took place with no prior treatment in any patient. Sequencing was performed on blood. The receptor set was obtained from a female donor with papillary thyroid cancer or a benign thyroid nodule (not recorded which). Some clones in this sample may be carry-over from other donors' samples.

This clone occurred many times. The chain combines TRBV15 with TRBJ2-1, with D perhaps matching TRBD2 (6 bases). There are 13 residues in the CDR3. V lost 3 bases to trimming and J lost 10 bases, with 13 bases between them. Germline assignment: CDR1 LNHNV and CDR2 YYDKDF (reference sequence). CDR3 sequence (DNA): TGTGCCACCAGCAGGTACGGGGGAGAAGAGCAGTTCTTC. Protein sequence: CATSRYGGEEQFF.

The chain combines TRBV20-1 with TRBJ2-1, with TRBD2 matching over 12 bases. CDR3 length equals 15 residues. V lost 2 bases, J lost 5 bases, and 4 bases stayed unmatched. Germline V lookup: CDR1 DFQATT, CDR2 SNEGSKA (reference sequence). In DNA, the CDR3 is TGCAGTGCTAGAAACCTAGCGGGAGGGGACAATGAGCAGTTCTTC. It is translated as CSARNLAGGDNEQFF.